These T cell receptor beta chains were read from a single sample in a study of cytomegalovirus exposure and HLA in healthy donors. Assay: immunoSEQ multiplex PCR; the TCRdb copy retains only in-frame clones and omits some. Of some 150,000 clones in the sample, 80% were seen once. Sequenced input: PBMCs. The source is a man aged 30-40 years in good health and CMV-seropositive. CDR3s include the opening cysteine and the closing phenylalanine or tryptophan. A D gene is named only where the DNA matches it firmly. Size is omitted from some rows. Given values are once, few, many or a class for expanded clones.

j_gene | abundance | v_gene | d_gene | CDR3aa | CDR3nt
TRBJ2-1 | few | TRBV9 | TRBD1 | CASSPRAGTGADEQFF | TGTGCCAGCAGCCCCCGAGCCGGGACAGGGGCCGATGAGCAGTTCTTC
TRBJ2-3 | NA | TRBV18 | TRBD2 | CASSPGREEDTQYF | TGTGCCAGCTCACCAGGGCGGGAGGAAGATACGCAGTATTTT
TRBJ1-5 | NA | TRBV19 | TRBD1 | CASSKDRGWNQPQHF | TGTGCCAGTAGTAAGGACAGGGGCTGGAATCAGCCCCAGCATTTT
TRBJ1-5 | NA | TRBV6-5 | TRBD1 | CASSLMGQDNQPQHF | TGTGCCAGCAGCTTAATGGGACAGGACAATCAGCCCCAGCATTTT
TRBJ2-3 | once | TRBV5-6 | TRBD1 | CASSPTGADTQYF | TGTGCCAGCAGCCCGACAGGGGCGGATACGCAGTATTTT
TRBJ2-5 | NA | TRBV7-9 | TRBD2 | CASSTPPGLSQETQYF | TGTGCCAGCAGCACCCCCCCGGGACTATCCCAAGAGACCCAGTACTTC
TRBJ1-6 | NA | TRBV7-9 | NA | CASSLGRDNSPLHF | TGTGCCAGCAGCTTAGGGCGGGATAATTCACCCCTCCACTTT
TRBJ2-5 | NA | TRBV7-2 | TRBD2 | CASSPRSGETQYF | TGTGCCAGCAGCCCCCGTAGCGGGGAGACCCAGTACTTC
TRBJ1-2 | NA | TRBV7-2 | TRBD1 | CASSPLVAQGVGYTF | TGTGCCAGCAGCCCACTAGTTGCACAGGGGGTTGGCTACACCTTC
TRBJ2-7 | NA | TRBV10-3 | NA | CAMAEGYEQYF | TGTGCCATGGCCGAGGGCTACGAGCAGTACTTC
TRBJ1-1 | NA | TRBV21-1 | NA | CASSSGQGAGAFF | TGTGCCAGCAGCTCGGGACAGGGGGCAGGAGCTTTCTTT